This T cell receptor beta chain was captured in a study of OX40 agonist ivuxolimab in advanced cancers. In the study overall: Dose-escalation subjects each had hepatocellular carcinoma, melanoma, renal cell or head and neck cancer. One patient with hepatocellular carcinoma and two with cutaneous melanoma, three in all, had partial responses. Participants averaged approximately 65 years of age (range roughly 23 to 80) and were 75% to 90% male. Findings and limits, study-wide: The expanded peripheral T cells' antigen specificity was not determined.

A remark on this clone: Its specificity is unknown.

This CDR3 contains 14 residues. Between the trimmed V and J ends, which lost 3 bases and 8 bases, there was a span of 12 bases. The germline V gene has CDR1 SGDLS and CDR2 YYNGEE. Only in-frame clones appear in the TCRdb table, and some are missing; sequencing was by immunoSEQ multiplex PCR. The sample shows about 20,000 clones, approximately 83% of them seen only once. The TCR sequence derives from an adult with an advanced solid tumor such as melanoma, head and neck, liver or kidney cancer. The sample here was CD4+ or CD8+ T cells sorted from blood, taken in a trial of the OX40 agonist ivuxolimab. The chain joins TRBV9 to TRBJ1-6; D ambiguous. Here the CDR3 DNA reads TGTGCCAGCAGCGACCGGGGAGAATATTCACCCCTCCACTTT. Its protein product is CASSDRGEYSPLHF.